This T cell receptor (beta chain) was retrieved from a study of shared T cell receptors in the human thymus. The germline gives CDR1 SNHLY, CDR2 FYNNEI. The CDR3 is made up of 13 amino acids. Trimming stripped 7 bases from V and 10 bases from J, with 19 bases between. Here immunoSEQ multiplex PCR was the method, and the copy in TCRdb shows in-frame clones only, minus some. The data contain fewer than 700,000 clones, approximately 90% of them singletons. The sample was also linked to a second study, of human thymus T cells. This second study says: The donor group consisted of healthy Finnish infants who were having corrective surgery for congenital heart defects. Thymus tissue was removed during corrective cardiac surgery. Gene usage (both V and J) appeared biased in thymic and blood repertoires. Related research reported highly overlapping thymic repertoires among unrelated individuals.

V and J are TRBV2 and TRBJ2-5; D perhaps matches TRBD2 (5 bases). This TCR came from a boy in the first two years of life with a congenital heart defect. The sample comprised thymocytes. The CDR3 nucleotides read TGTGCCAGCAATGGGGAACTAGTGGGTGACCAGTACTTC. It translates to CASNGELVGDQYF.